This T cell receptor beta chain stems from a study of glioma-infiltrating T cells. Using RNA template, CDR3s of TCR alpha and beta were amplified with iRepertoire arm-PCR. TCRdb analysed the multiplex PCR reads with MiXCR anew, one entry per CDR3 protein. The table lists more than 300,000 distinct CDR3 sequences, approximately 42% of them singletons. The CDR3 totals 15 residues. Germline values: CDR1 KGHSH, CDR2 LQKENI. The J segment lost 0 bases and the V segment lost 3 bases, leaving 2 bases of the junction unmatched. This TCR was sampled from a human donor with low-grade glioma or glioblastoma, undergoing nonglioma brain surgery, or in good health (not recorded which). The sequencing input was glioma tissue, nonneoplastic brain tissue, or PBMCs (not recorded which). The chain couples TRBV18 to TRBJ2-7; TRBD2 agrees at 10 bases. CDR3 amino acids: CASSPGLAASYEQYF. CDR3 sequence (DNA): TGTGCCAGCTCACCTGGACTAGCGGCCTCCTACGAGCAGTACTTC.